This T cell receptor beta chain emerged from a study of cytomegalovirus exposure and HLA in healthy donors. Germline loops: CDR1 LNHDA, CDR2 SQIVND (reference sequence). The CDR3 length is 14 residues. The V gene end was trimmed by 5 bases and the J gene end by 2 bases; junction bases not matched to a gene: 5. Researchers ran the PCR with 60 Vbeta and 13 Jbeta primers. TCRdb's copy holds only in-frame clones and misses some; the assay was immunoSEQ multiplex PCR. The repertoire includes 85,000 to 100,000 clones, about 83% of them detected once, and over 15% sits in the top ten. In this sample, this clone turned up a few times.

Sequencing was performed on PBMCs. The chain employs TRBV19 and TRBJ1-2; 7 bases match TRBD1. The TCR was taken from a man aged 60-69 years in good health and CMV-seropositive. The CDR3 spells CASSVLDRNYGYTF. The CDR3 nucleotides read TGTGCCAGTAGTGTCTTGGACAGGAACTATGGCTACACCTTC.